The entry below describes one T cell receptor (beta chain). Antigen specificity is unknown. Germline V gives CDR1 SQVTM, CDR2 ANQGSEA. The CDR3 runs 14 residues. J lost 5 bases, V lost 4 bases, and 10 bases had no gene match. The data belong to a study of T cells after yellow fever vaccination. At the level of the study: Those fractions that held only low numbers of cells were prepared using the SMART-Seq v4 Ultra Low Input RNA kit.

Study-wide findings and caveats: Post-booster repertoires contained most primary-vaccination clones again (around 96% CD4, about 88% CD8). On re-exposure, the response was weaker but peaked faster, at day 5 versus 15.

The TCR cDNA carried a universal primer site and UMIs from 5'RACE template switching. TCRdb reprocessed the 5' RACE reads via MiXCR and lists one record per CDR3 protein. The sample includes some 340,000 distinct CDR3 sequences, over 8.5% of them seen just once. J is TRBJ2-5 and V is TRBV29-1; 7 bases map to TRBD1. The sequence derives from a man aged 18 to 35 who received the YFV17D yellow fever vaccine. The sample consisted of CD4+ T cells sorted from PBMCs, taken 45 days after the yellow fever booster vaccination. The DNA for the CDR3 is TGCAGCGTTGTCAGGACAGGAGCGAGCGAGACCCAGTACTTC. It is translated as CSVVRTGASETQYF.